The 18 T cell receptor beta chains below come from one sample, sequenced in a study of CD8+CD57+ T cells in acquired aplastic anemia. Points from the study as a whole: Among patients, total CD4+ and CD8+ pools exceeded CD8+CD57+ cells in diversity.

Their target antigens are unknown. The patients chosen for sequencing had shown expansion of CD8+CD57+ cells (detected by flow cytometry). Researchers used genomic DNA as the template to profile TCR beta VDJ and CDR3. TCRdb recomputed calls from the reads with MiXCR, one row per CDR3 protein. The table includes 15,000 to 20,000 distinct CDR3 sequences, approximately 38% detected once. Source material: CD8+CD57+ T cells sorted from PBMCs. Regarding subset: bead-enriched CD8+CD57+ effector memory T cells from SAA patients. The receptors shown here come from a human donor with aplastic anemia.

This clonotype has a count of ten or more. The chain has TRBV10-3 and TRBJ1-4, with 7 positions matching TRBD1. There are 15 residues in the CDR3. Germline assignment: CDR1 ENHRY and CDR2 SYGVKD. V trimming: 0 bases; J trimming: 8 bases; junction bases outside the gene matches: 6. CDR3 nucleotide sequence: TGTGCCATCAGTGAGTCAACAGGGGCTTCAGAAAAACTGTTTTTT. Its protein product is CAISESTGASEKLFF.

V usage is TRBV24-1 and J usage is TRBJ1-3; D not resolved. The CDR3 consists of 15 residues. Trimming left V 3 bases short and J 2 bases short, with 10 bases between. CDR1 and CDR2 (germline): KGHDR, SFDVKD. Here the CDR3 DNA reads TGTGCCACCAGTGATCCGGGGTCTGCTGGAAACACCATATATTTT. Protein: CATSDPGSAGNTIYF.

This rearrangement joins TRBV5-1 to TRBJ1-4; perhaps TRBD1 as D (5 bases). V lost 4 bases, J lost 5 bases, and 15 bases lay in between. Germline CDR1 reads SGHRS; CDR2 reads YFSETQ. CDR3 size: 15 residues. The CDR3 nucleotides are TGCGCCAGCAGCACCGGGACTTTAGAGAATGAAAAACTGTTTTTT. Residues: CASSTGTLENEKLFF.

This CDR3 is CASSYDQGEKLFF. In DNA form, the CDR3 reads TGTGCCAGCAGTTACGACCAGGGTGAAAAACTGTTTTTT. The chain employs TRBV6-5 and TRBJ1-4, with D maybe TRBD1 (5 bases). Germline CDR1 is MNHEY and CDR2 is SVGAGI. The CDR3 totals 13 residues. V lost 2 bases to trimming and J lost 7 bases, with 8 bases between them.

In its sample, this clonotype was seen once. The gene calls are TRBV3-1 and TRBJ2-3, with D maybe TRBD1 (6 bases). Trimming took off 4 bases at V and 4 bases at J, with 15 bases between the two ends. Germline V gene lookup returns CDR1 LGHDT and CDR2 YNNKEL (reference sequence). The CDR3 is 15 residues long. The CDR3, as DNA: TGTGCCAGCAGCCCCCGGACAGCTACTCCAGATACGCAGTATTTT. Its protein product is CASSPRTATPDTQYF.

This clonotype was recorded only once. The CDR3 coding sequence is TGTGCCAGCTACCGGCGGGGTTTTTGGTACGAGCAGTACTTC. Translating gives CASYRRGFWYEQYF. The chain uses TRBV14 and TRBJ2-7; D is possibly TRBD2 (6 bases). Germline assignment: CDR1 SGHDN and CDR2 FVKESK. This CDR3 spans 14 amino acids. The V end was cut by 8 bases, the J end by 4 bases, with 18 bases between.

This clonotype was detected only a few times. CDR3 DNA: TGTGCCAGTAGTACCCTGGGACTTGGAAACACCATATATTTT. Translated, it gives CASSTLGLGNTIYF. The chain employs TRBV19 and TRBJ1-3; maybe TRBD1 (5 bases). The length of the CDR3 is 14 residues. The V end was cut by 4 bases, the J end by 3 bases, with 10 bases between. Germline assignment: CDR1 LNHDA and CDR2 SQIVND (reference sequence).

The chain couples TRBV10-1 to TRBJ1-1; no definite D call. The CDR3 covers 13 residues. Germline V gene lookup returns CDR1 WNHNN and CDR2 SYGVQD (reference sequence). V lost 3 bases to trimming and J lost 7 bases, with 12 bases between them. The CDR3 is CASSDSGTNEAFF. CDR3 in DNA: TGCGCCAGCAGTGATTCGGGAACCAATGAAGCTTTCTTT.

This clonotype has ten or more counts. DNA of the CDR3: TGTGCCAGCTCTATAACCGGTCAGACGAGCTCCTACAATGAGCAGTTCTTC. Protein product: CASSITGQTSSYNEQFF. This sequence joins TRBV18 and TRBJ2-1; D gene uncertain. This CDR3 region has 17 residues. CDR1 is KGHSH, CDR2 LQKENI, per germline. V lost 6 bases, J lost 0 bases, and 18 bases lay in between.

This clonotype was seen only a few times. This chain uses TRBV28 with TRBJ2-1; 10 bases are a match to TRBD1. The ends lost 6 bases at V and 4 bases at J; junction bases unmatched: 9. This CDR3 has 16 amino acids. The germline gives CDR1 MDHEN, CDR2 SYDVKM. The DNA of the CDR3 is TGTGCCAGCAGGTCCCTCGGGACAGGGGTTTACAATGAGCAGTTCTTC. Its translation: CASRSLGTGVYNEQFF.

This clonotype was counted at least ten times. This chain uses TRBV15 with TRBJ1-2; D remains ambiguous. Germline CDR1 LNHNV, CDR2 YYDKDF (reference sequence). The V end lost 7 bases, the J end lost 3 bases, and 15 bases lay between the germline ends. The CDR3 is 14 residues long. CDR3 DNA sequence: TGTGCCACCATCAAGGACCGGGGAGACTATGGCTACACCTTC. Its translation: CATIKDRGDYGYTF. Full variable domain (missing parts from reference TRBV15 and TRBJ1-2): DAMVIQNPRYQVTQFGKPVTLSCSQTLNHNVMYWYQQKSSQAPKLLFHYYDKDFNNEADTPDNFQSRRPNTSFCFLDIRSPGLGDTAMYLCATIKDRGDYGYTFGSGTRLTVV.

The V call is TRBV10-2, the J call TRBJ1-4; 8 bases are a match to TRBD1. This CDR3 is built from 14 residues. Looked up from germline, CDR1 is WSHSY and CDR2 is SAAADI. V dropped 6 bases and J dropped 7; count of bases not matched to a gene: 7. CDR3 loop: CASRDRVASEKLFF. CDR3 DNA sequence: TGCGCCAGCAGGGACAGGGTTGCGAGTGAAAAACTGTTTTTT.

The rearrangement joins TRBV5-5 to TRBJ2-2; TRBD1 is a possible D gene (6 bases). From germline, CDR1 is SGHKS and CDR2 YYEKEE (reference sequence). The CDR3 has 14 residues. V lost 7 bases and J 1 base, leaving 11 bases between the germline ends. CDR3 sequence: CASLRGGNTGELFF. The CDR3 bases are TGTGCCAGCCTCAGAGGGGGGAACACCGGGGAGCTGTTTTTT.

The rearrangement uses TRBV6-1 and TRBJ1-6; 7 bases line up with TRBD1. Per the germline V gene, CDR1 is MNHNS and CDR2 is SASEGT. This CDR3 spans 13 amino acids. J gave up 8 bases and V 4 bases, and 2 bases lay outside the gene matches. The CDR3: CASSGDRDSPLHF. In DNA, the CDR3 is TGTGCCAGCAGTGGAGACAGGGATTCACCCCTCCACTTT.

This clonotype has only a few counts. The V call is TRBV25-1, the J call TRBJ2-5; D gene unclear. V was trimmed by 1 base and J by 2 bases, leaving 8 bases between them. The length of the CDR3 is 14 residues. Germline assignment: CDR1 MGHDK and CDR2 SYGVNS. CDR3: CASSEFGNQETQYF. The CDR3 DNA follows: TGTGCCAGCAGTGAATTTGGCAATCAAGAGACCCAGTACTTC.

J is TRBJ2-1 and V is TRBV7-2, with 11 bases aligning to TRBD2. Per the germline V gene, CDR1 is SGHTA and CDR2 is FQGNSA. Trimming took 0 bases from V and 8 from J; bases not matched to a gene: 6. The CDR3 sequence is 16 residues long. The CDR3 is CASSLAYLAGGDEQFF. As DNA, the CDR3 is TGTGCCAGCAGCTTAGCCTATCTAGCGGGGGGAGATGAGCAGTTCTTC.

The chain combines TRBV20-1 with TRBJ2-1, with 9 nucleotides matching TRBD2. V was clipped by 3 bases and J by 4 bases; unmatched bases: 7. Germline V gene lookup returns CDR1 DFQATT and CDR2 SNEGSKA (reference sequence). This CDR3 comprises 15 residues. Here the CDR3 reads CSARMSGRMYNEQFF. The CDR3 DNA follows: TGCAGTGCTAGGATGAGCGGGAGGATGTACAATGAGCAGTTCTTC.

V and J are TRBV20-1 and TRBJ1-5; D perhaps matches TRBD1 (6 bases). CDR3 length equals 14 residues. V shed 3 bases and J shed 0 bases, with 9 bases lying between them. Germline V gene data show CDR1 as DFQATT and CDR2 as SNEGSKA (reference sequence). CDR3 DNA sequence: TGCAGTGCTAGCTGGACAGCTAGCAATCAGCCCCAGCATTTT. Its protein product is CSASWTASNQPQHF.